This TCR beta chain was sequenced during a study of T cells in localized non-small cell lung cancer. The study's findings and limits: The highest T cell clonality was in uninvolved adjacent lung, above tumor. Median approximately 50 top-100 tumor clones were shared with paired adjacent lung. Greater T cell density in blood accompanied longer overall survival.

Sequencing used immunoSEQ multiplex PCR; TCRdb keeps in-frame clones, though not all of them. The table includes roughly 17,000 clones, 85% to 90% detected once. Details on this clone: Its antigen remains unidentified.

Germline V gene data show CDR1 as SGHTA and CDR2 as FQGNSA. CDR3 length: 12 residues. V was trimmed by 5 bases and J by 9 bases, leaving 11 bases between them. J is TRBJ2-1 and V is TRBV7-2; D not resolved. The sequences come from peripheral blood, collected before any cancer treatment. The clonotype comes from a male donor at least 60 years old with stage II squamous cell lung carcinoma. The CDR3 spells CASSPRYREQFF. The CDR3 bases are TGTGCCAGCAGCCCCCGATATCGTGAGCAGTTCTTC.